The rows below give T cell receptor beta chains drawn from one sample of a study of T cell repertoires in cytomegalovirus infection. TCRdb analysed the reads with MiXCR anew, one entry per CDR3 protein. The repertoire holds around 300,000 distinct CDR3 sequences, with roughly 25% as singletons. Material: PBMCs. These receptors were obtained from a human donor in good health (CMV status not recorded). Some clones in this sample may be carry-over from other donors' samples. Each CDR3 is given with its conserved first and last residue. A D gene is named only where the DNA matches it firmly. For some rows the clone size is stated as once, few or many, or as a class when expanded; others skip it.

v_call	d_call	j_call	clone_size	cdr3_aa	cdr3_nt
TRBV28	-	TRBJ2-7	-	CASIEGPPTYEQYF	TGTGCCAGCATCGAGGGCCCTCCTACTTACGAGCAGTACTTC
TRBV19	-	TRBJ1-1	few	CASSIGLAGRAFF	TGTGCCAGTAGTATAGGACTAGCGGGTAGGGCTTTCTTT
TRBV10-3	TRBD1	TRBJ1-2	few	CAISEQTGGAVFGYTF	TGTGCCATCAGTGAGCAAACAGGGGGCGCAGTATTTGGCTACACCTTC
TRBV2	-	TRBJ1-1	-	CASSDDRNEAFF	TGTGCCAGCAGTGACGACAGAAATGAAGCTTTCTTT
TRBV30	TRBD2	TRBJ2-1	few	CAWGTGGLSYNEQFF	TGTGCCTGGGGGACGGGGGGTCTCTCCTACAATGAGCAGTTCTTC
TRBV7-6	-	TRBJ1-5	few	CASSLAGSSNQPQHF	TGTGCCAGCAGCTTAGCCGGGTCGAGCAATCAGCCCCAGCATTTT
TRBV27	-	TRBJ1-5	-	CASSLSKDSTQPQHF	TGTGCCAGCAGTTTATCGAAGGACAGTACTCAGCCCCAGCATTTT
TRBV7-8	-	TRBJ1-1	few	CASSLLRGAYLAFF	TGTGCCAGCAGCTTACTGCGGGGGGCATACTTGGCTTTCTTT
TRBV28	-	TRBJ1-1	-	CASSRRLGTEAFF	TGTGCCAGCAGCCGAAGGTTAGGGACTGAAGCTTTCTTT
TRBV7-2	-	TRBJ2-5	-	CASSLEGVVEETQYF	TGTGCCAGCAGCTTAGAGGGGGTGGTTGAAGAGACCCAGTACTTC
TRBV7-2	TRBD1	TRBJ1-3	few	CASRTGQGISGNTIYF	TGTGCCAGCAGGACCGGACAGGGTATCTCTGGAAACACCATATATTTT
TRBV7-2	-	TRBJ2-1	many	CASSPAGNEQFF	TGTGCCAGCAGCCCGGCCGGGAATGAGCAGTTCTTC
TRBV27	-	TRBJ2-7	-	CASSSLGTRNEQYF	TGTGCCAGCAGTTCCCTGGGGACGAGAAACGAGCAGTACTTC
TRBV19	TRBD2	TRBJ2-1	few	CASSTAGLAYGEQFF	TGTGCCAGTAGTACCGCGGGACTAGCTTACGGTGAGCAGTTCTTC
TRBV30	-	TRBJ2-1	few	CAWNPPSATYNEQFF	TGTGCCTGGAATCCCCCTAGCGCTACGTACAATGAGCAGTTCTTC
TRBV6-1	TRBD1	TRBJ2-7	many	CASSTGGEQYF	TGTGCCAGCAGTACAGGGGGCGAGCAGTACTTC
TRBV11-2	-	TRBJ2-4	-	CASSGEGGLIAKNIQYF	TGTGCCAGCAGTGGGGAAGGGGGGCTAATAGCCAAAAACATTCAGTACTTC
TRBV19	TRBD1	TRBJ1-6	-	CASSIRSQGDSPLHF	TGTGCCAGTAGTATCCGCAGCCAGGGGGATTCACCCCTCCACTTT
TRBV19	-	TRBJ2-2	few	CASSMTWTGELFF	TGTGCCAGTAGTATGACTTGGACCGGGGAGCTGTTTTTT